The clone carrying this TCR beta chain appeared once. This specimen comes from a study of shared clonotypes between healthy human individuals. Sequencing was performed with immunoSEQ multiplex PCR; in TCRdb, only in-frame clones are kept and a portion is missing. The repertoire consists of over 400,000 clones, with approximately 82% occurring once and the leading ten covering approximately 12%. Deletions cut 3 bases from V and 4 bases from J, with 9 bases between. Germline lookup yields CDR1 ENHRY and CDR2 SYGVKD. This CDR3 spans 14 amino acids. The rearrangement joins TRBV10-3 to TRBJ2-2, with D uncertain. The sample comprised PBMCs. The sequence came from a woman between 40 and 55 years old in good health. Some clones in this sample may be carry-over from other donors' samples. CDR3 loop: CAISEERVTGELFF. The CDR3 nucleotides read TGTGCCATCAGTGAAGAGCGAGTCACCGGGGAGCTGTTTTTT.